A selection of T cell receptor beta chains follows, all from one sample in a study of T cells in Graves' hyperthyroidism and ophthalmopathy. TCRdb reanalysed the multiplex PCR reads using MiXCR and keeps one entry per CDR3 protein. The profile shows a few hundred thousand distinct CDR3 sequences, approximately 14% of them singletons. Material for sequencing was blood. Receptors originate from a woman between 25 and 40 years old with Graves' ophthalmopathy. Both conserved end residues are part of each CDR3. The D gene is left open where the match is weak. Size values are once, few and many counts, or a class for expanded clones, and some rows have none.

abundance	d_gene	v_gene	j_gene	CDR3nt	CDR3aa
many	TRBD1	TRBV6-4	TRBJ1-1	TGTGCCAGCAGTGACACCGACAGGGCCACTGAAGCTTTCTTT	CASSDTDRATEAFF
few	TRBD2	TRBV7-9	TRBJ2-2	TGTGCCAGCAGCTCTAGCGGGGGCCCCGGGGAGCTGTTTTTT	CASSSSGGPGELFF
many	-	TRBV20-1	TRBJ2-5	TGCAGTGCTAGAGATGCCCTTACACACCACGAAAAAGAGACCCAGTACTTC	CSARDALTHHEKETQYF
many	-	TRBV29-1	TRBJ2-5	TGCAGCGTTGAACGGAGGCAGGCGGCGGTACTAGAGACCCAGTACTTC	CSVERRQAAVLETQYF
many	TRBD1	TRBV6-4	TRBJ1-1	TGTGCCAGCAGTGACCCCAAAAGACAGGGGCACACTGAAGCTTTCTTT	CASSDPKRQGHTEAFF
-	TRBD1	TRBV28	TRBJ1-2	TGTGCCAGCAGTTTATTGACAGGGGAATTTCGGGACTATGGCTACACCTTC	CASSLLTGEFRDYGYTF
-	-	TRBV3-1	TRBJ2-5	TGTGCCAGCAGCCCCTGGGACTCGCGGGAGACCCAGTACTTC	CASSPWDSRETQYF
many	-	TRBV20-1	TRBJ2-5	TGCAGTGCCAGAACCGAGGTGTCGGGGGAGACCCAGTACTTC	CSARTEVSGETQYF
many	-	TRBV7-3	TRBJ2-3	TGTGCCAGCAGCTTAGGTCCTAGGAAGTTTACAGATACGCAGTATTTT	CASSLGPRKFTDTQYF
many	-	TRBV13	TRBJ1-2	TGTGCCAGCAGCACCCCCGGGCCGGGGAGATTCTATGGCTACACCTTC	CASSTPGPGRFYGYTF
few	TRBD1	TRBV2	TRBJ1-1	TGTGCCAGCAGTCCCAGGACAGGGTCCCCTGAAGCTTTCTTT	CASSPRTGSPEAFF
many	-	TRBV12-3/TRBV12-4	TRBJ1-4	TGTGCCAGCACCTGGGGCAGCTCGGGTGAAAAACTGTTTTTT	CASTWGSSGEKLFF
many	-	TRBV20-1	TRBJ2-2	TGCAGTGCTAGCCTAGGGGCCGGGGAGCTGTTTTTT	CSASLGAGELFF
many	TRBD1	TRBV5-6	TRBJ2-1	TGTGCCAGCAGCACGGACAGGGAAGGTGAGCAGTTCTTC	CASSTDREGEQFF
many	TRBD1	TRBV27	TRBJ2-7	TGTGCCAGCAGTCCGTATGGCGGGACAGGGGTTCACGAGCAGTACTTC	CASSPYGGTGVHEQYF
-	TRBD2	TRBV20-1	TRBJ2-1	TGCAGTGCTAGAGAGGCTAGCGGGGAGTCCTACAATGAGCAGTTCTTC	CSAREASGESYNEQFF
-	-	TRBV6-2/TRBV6-3	TRBJ2-7	TGTGCCAGCATGACAGGAGCCTACGAGCAGTACTTC	CASMTGAYEQYF
many	TRBD1	TRBV7-9	TRBJ1-1	TGTGCCAGCAGCCAGGGACAGGGGATCCAGAACACTGAAGCTTTCTTT	CASSQGQGIQNTEAFF
many	TRBD1	TRBV7-2	TRBJ2-3	TGTGCCAGCAGTGAACGGACAGGGGTGCCGACAGATACGCAGTATTTT	CASSERTGVPTDTQYF
many	-	TRBV28	TRBJ2-3	TGTGCCAGCAGTTCCGGGACGGTCGCAGATACGCAGTATTTT	CASSSGTVADTQYF
many	TRBD1	TRBV2	TRBJ1-6	TGTGCCAGCAGTGGGGACAGGCGGTATCTGGATGGGCCCCTCCACTTT	CASSGDRRYLDGPLHF
-	TRBD2	TRBV29-1	TRBJ2-3	TGCAGCGTTGCTAGCGGGGGATGGTCTGATACGCAGTATTTT	CSVASGGWSDTQYF
few	TRBD1	TRBV6-1	TRBJ2-5	TGTGCCAGCAGTGCCCGGCGGACAGGAGACGAGGAGACCCAGTACTTC	CASSARRTGDEETQYF
many	-	TRBV7-2	TRBJ1-4	TGTGCCAGCAGCTTACATGGGGGCCGAACTAATGAAAAACTGTTTTTT	CASSLHGGRTNEKLFF
many	TRBD1	TRBV20-1	TRBJ1-6	TGCAGTGCTAGAGAGGATTACCGGACAGGGGGGAATTCACCCCTCCACTTT	CSAREDYRTGGNSPLHF
few	-	TRBV29-1	TRBJ1-4	TGCAGCGTTATGGCAGTGATTGATGAAAAACTGTTTTTT	CSVMAVIDEKLFF
many	-	TRBV5-1	TRBJ1-4	TGCGCCAGCAGCTTGGAGGGCAGGAGTAATGAAAAACTGTTTTTT	CASSLEGRSNEKLFF
-	-	TRBV6-1	TRBJ1-1	TGTGCCAGCAGTTATTCGGGGTCTACCACTGAAGCTTTCTTT	CASSYSGSTTEAFF
many	-	TRBV7-8	TRBJ2-2	TGTGCCAGCAGAATTAGGCGGGGTGTGACCGGCTCAATTAACACCGGGGAGCTGTTTTTT	CASRIRRGVTGSINTGELFF
few	TRBD1	TRBV29-1	TRBJ2-7	TGCAGCGTTACCCAGGGACAGGGAGGCTACGAGCAGTACTTC	CSVTQGQGGYEQYF
many	TRBD1	TRBV5-1	TRBJ2-7	TGCGCCAGCAGCGTCCTACCGGGACAGGGCTCCTACGAGCAGTACTTC	CASSVLPGQGSYEQYF
few	TRBD1	TRBV20-1	TRBJ2-5	TGCAGTGCTCCGGGCACGGGACAGCGAGGGCCGGAGACCCAGTACTTC	CSAPGTGQRGPETQYF
many	TRBD1	TRBV20-1	TRBJ1-1	TGCAGTGCGGGGGAGGGGACAGGGAACACTGAAGCTTTCTTT	CSAGEGTGNTEAFF
-	TRBD1	TRBV19	TRBJ1-5	TGTGCCAGTATCGAGGGGGCGCTGAGCAATCAGCCCCAGCATTTT	CASIEGALSNQPQHF
many	-	TRBV6-1	TRBJ2-4	TGTGCCAGCAGTGAAGGCTGGGCCTCGTGGACCAAAAACATTCAGTACTTC	CASSEGWASWTKNIQYF
-	TRBD1	TRBV15	TRBJ1-4	TGTGCCACCAGCAGAGGCGACAGGGGGCTTGAAAAACTGTTTTTT	CATSRGDRGLEKLFF